The clone carrying this T cell receptor beta chain was recorded many times. Its antigen is not identified. The source of the sample is a study of T cells after yellow fever vaccination. Study findings and constraints: Contaminating bulk clonotypes could be abundant in FACS-sorted repertoires.

Via MiXCR, TCRdb re-called the 5' RACE reads, giving one row per CDR3 protein. The sample comprises approximately 250,000 distinct CDR3 sequences, around 5.3% of which are singletons, and roughly 3.3% rests with the top ten. The germline gives CDR1 SGHNT, CDR2 YYREEE (reference sequence). The CDR3 consists of 12 residues. The J segment lost 14 bases and the V segment lost 2 bases, leaving 7 bases of the junction unmatched. The chain is built from TRBV5-4 and TRBJ1-5, with 7 bases aligning to TRBD1. Sequenced material: CD4+ T cells sorted from PBMCs, taken on the day of the yellow fever booster vaccination. This clonotype was sampled from a man between 18 and 35 years old who received the YFV17D yellow fever vaccine. The CDR3 DNA is TGTGCCAGCAGCTTTAACGACAGGGAGAAGCATTTT. It specifies CASSFNDREKHF.